This T cell receptor beta chain was retrieved from a study of blood T cell repertoires in COVID-19. Study context: Sites across the United States, Italy and Spain contributed samples from acute and convalescent COVID-19. T cells, B-cell-depleted T cells, or PBMCs provided the cDNA or gDNA that served as material.

Germline lookup yields CDR1 SQVTM and CDR2 ANQGSEA. The CDR3 totals 13 residues. Trimming removed 6 bases from V and 1 base from J; junction bases left unmatched: 2. In the original processing: Reference gene primers were amplified, and this amplification served to estimate nucleated cell counts. Method: immunoSEQ multiplex PCR; TCRdb's copy keeps in-frame clones and lacks some. V, J and clone size were drawn from that table, and D and trimming were deduced from the DNA. Of more than 250,000 clones detected, 75% to 90% appear once; the ten largest clones hold around 2.1%. This TCR came from a woman aged 25 to 39 who had recovered from COVID-19. Sequencing was performed on peripheral blood. The chain links TRBV29-1 to TRBJ2-2, with 7 bases identical to TRBD1. As DNA, the CDR3 is TGCAGCGTGGGACAGTGGAACACCGGGGAGCTGTTTTTT. This codes for CSVGQWNTGELFF.